This TCR beta chain was sequenced during a study of beta chain features in type 1 diabetes. This clone occurred a few times. Antigen specificity is unknown. Expressed TCRB transcripts were sequenced, since all the RNA that had been isolated was reverse transcribed. Clones were sequenced by immunoSEQ multiplex PCR, and TCRdb holds only the in-frame ones, with some missing. The table includes 500,000 to 800,000 clones, over 10% detected once. Germline CDR1 and CDR2: KGHSH and LQKENI. The V gene end was trimmed by 2 bases and the J gene end by 3 bases; junction bases not matched to a gene: 6. The CDR3 has 15 amino acids. Overall study findings and caveats: The question left open here concerned HLA type influencing TCRB rearrangement. Moderately but significantly shorter TCRB CDR3s were found in Type 1 diabetes patients in all four CD4+ subsets. Reduced insertions and increased deletions marked VDJ junctions in type 1 diabetes patients.

J is TRBJ1-2 and V is TRBV18, with 7 bases lining up with TRBD1. Specimen: naive CD4+ T cells from blood. The sequence was obtained from a young man with type 1 diabetes. The CDR3 spells CASSPSRQGDYGYTF. The CDR3 DNA reads as TGTGCCAGCTCACCATCGAGACAGGGTGACTATGGCTACACCTTC.